This TCR beta chain comes out of a study of T-cell memory formation after mild COVID-19. TCRdb redid the calling of the 5' RACE reads with MiXCR, one entry per CDR3 protein. The sample includes 150,000 to 200,000 distinct CDR3 sequences, about a fifth of them seen just once. This clonotype appeared a few times. V dropped 0 bases and J dropped 6; count of bases not matched to a gene: 8. The CDR3 is 16 amino acids. Germline CDR1 LNHNV, CDR2 YYDKDF (reference sequence). The sequencing sample was made of PBMCs or a T cell subset sorted from them (not recorded which). This TCR was recovered from an adult woman who had mild COVID-19 (a few samples of this study predate the infection). Cell type and time point are not known. This sequence joins TRBV15 and TRBJ2-1; 7 bases are a match to TRBD2. CDR3 loop: CATSRDTGLPSNEQFF. The CDR3 nucleotides read TGTGCCACCAGCAGAGATACGGGACTACCTAGCAATGAGCAGTTCTTC.